Listed below are T cell receptor beta chains from one sample, sequenced in a study of identical twins. TCRdb re-analysed the 5' RACE reads in MiXCR, keeping a single row per CDR3 protein. The data show 450,000 to 500,000 distinct CDR3 sequences, roughly an eighth seen once. The data also belong to a second study, concerning yellow fever vaccine responses in identical twins.

The sample taken for sequencing was CD4+ T cells sorted from blood. The receptors shown here come from a woman aged 18-35 years in good health. Each CDR3 is given with its conserved first and last residue. Fields, in order: clone size, D gene, V gene, J gene, CDR3 protein, CDR3 DNA. The D gene is left open where the match is weak. Size tells how often a clone was seen (once, few, many) or the class of an expanded clone, and some rows leave it out.

abundance: .
d_gene: TRBD2
v_gene: TRBV4-3
j_gene: TRBJ2-4
CDR3aa: CASSQGSWGLAVAKNIQYF
CDR3nt: TGCGCCAGCAGCCAAGGATCTTGGGGACTAGCGGTAGCCAAAAACATTCAGTACTTC

abundance: few
d_gene: TRBD2
v_gene: TRBV5-1
j_gene: TRBJ2-5
CDR3aa: CASTQPLAGVGETQYF
CDR3nt: TGCGCCAGCACCCAACCTCTAGCGGGGGTGGGAGAGACCCAGTACTTC

abundance: few
d_gene: .
v_gene: TRBV20-1
j_gene: TRBJ2-2
CDR3aa: CSAQPGSNTGELFF
CDR3nt: TGCAGTGCTCAGCCCGGGTCGAACACCGGGGAGCTGTTTTTT

abundance: many
d_gene: .
v_gene: TRBV5-1
j_gene: TRBJ2-3
CDR3aa: CASSLTGFTSTDTQYF
CDR3nt: TGCGCCAGCAGCTTGACAGGTTTTACTAGCACAGATACGCAGTATTTT

abundance: few
d_gene: .
v_gene: TRBV6-5
j_gene: TRBJ2-7
CDR3aa: CASSFDRREQYF
CDR3nt: TGTGCCAGCAGCTTCGACAGGCGAGAGCAGTACTTC

abundance: many
d_gene: TRBD2
v_gene: TRBV12-3/TRBV12-4
j_gene: TRBJ2-3
CDR3aa: CASRGLAGGVNTQYF
CDR3nt: TGTGCCAGCAGAGGACTAGCGGGGGGAGTGAATACGCAGTATTTT

abundance: .
d_gene: .
v_gene: TRBV29-1
j_gene: TRBJ1-5
CDR3aa: CSVAAGLNQPQHF
CDR3nt: TGCAGCGTTGCGGCAGGGCTCAATCAGCCCCAGCATTTT

abundance: once
d_gene: TRBD2
v_gene: TRBV12-3/TRBV12-4
j_gene: TRBJ2-5
CDR3aa: CASSRRTSGKETQYF
CDR3nt: TGTGCCAGCAGTCGACGGACTAGCGGTAAAGAGACCCAGTACTTC

abundance: few
d_gene: .
v_gene: TRBV18
j_gene: TRBJ2-5
CDR3aa: CASSPAPGLEKETQYF
CDR3nt: TGTGCCAGCTCGCCAGCCCCCGGACTGGAGAAAGAGACCCAGTACTTC

abundance: .
d_gene: TRBD1
v_gene: TRBV12-3/TRBV12-4
j_gene: TRBJ1-5
CDR3aa: CASSRQGLVNQPQHF
CDR3nt: TGTGCCAGCAGTAGACAGGGCCTCGTCAATCAGCCCCAGCATTTT

abundance: many
d_gene: TRBD1
v_gene: TRBV29-1
j_gene: TRBJ2-7
CDR3aa: CSFLRDSYEQYF
CDR3nt: TGCAGCTTCCTCCGGGACAGTTACGAGCAGTACTTC

abundance: .
d_gene: .
v_gene: TRBV27
j_gene: TRBJ2-3
CDR3aa: CASSSGGGAVADTQYF
CDR3nt: TGTGCCAGCAGTTCAGGCGGGGGCGCCGTGGCAGATACGCAGTATTTT

abundance: few
d_gene: .
v_gene: TRBV9
j_gene: TRBJ1-1
CDR3aa: CASSAGPQLNTEAFF
CDR3nt: TGTGCCAGCAGCGCCGGCCCTCAACTGAACACTGAAGCTTTCTTT

abundance: few
d_gene: TRBD2
v_gene: TRBV11-2
j_gene: TRBJ2-2
CDR3aa: CASSSNPHTTASGGELFF
CDR3nt: TGTGCCAGCAGCTCCAATCCCCACACCACAGCTAGCGGCGGGGAGCTGTTTTTT

abundance: few
d_gene: .
v_gene: TRBV3-1
j_gene: TRBJ1-1
CDR3aa: CASSQSGQTILF
CDR3nt: TGTGCCAGCAGCCAATCCGGCCAGACCATACTTTTT

abundance: many
d_gene: .
v_gene: TRBV4-3
j_gene: TRBJ1-2
CDR3aa: CASSPRVNYGYTF
CDR3nt: TGCGCCAGCAGCCCCAGGGTGAACTATGGCTACACCTTC

abundance: .
d_gene: .
v_gene: TRBV7-2
j_gene: TRBJ1-1
CDR3aa: CASSSYRENTEAFF
CDR3nt: TGTGCCAGCAGCTCATACAGGGAGAACACTGAAGCTTTCTTT

abundance: few
d_gene: .
v_gene: TRBV3-1
j_gene: TRBJ1-5
CDR3aa: CASSQGSASNQPQHF
CDR3nt: TGTGCCAGCAGCCAAGGTTCAGCAAGCAATCAGCCCCAGCATTTT

abundance: few
d_gene: .
v_gene: TRBV6-1
j_gene: TRBJ2-7
CDR3aa: CASRGPGYEQYF
CDR3nt: TGTGCCAGCAGAGGTCCAGGGTACGAGCAGTACTTC

abundance: .
d_gene: .
v_gene: TRBV2
j_gene: TRBJ2-7
CDR3aa: CASSEVTAGNECF
CDR3nt: TGTGCCAGCAGTGAAGTGACAGCGGGCAACGAGTGCTTC

abundance: few
d_gene: .
v_gene: TRBV7-2
j_gene: TRBJ2-1
CDR3aa: CASSNPPGEQFF
CDR3nt: TGTGCCAGCAGCAACCCCCCTGGTGAGCAGTTCTTC

abundance: few
d_gene: .
v_gene: TRBV28
j_gene: TRBJ2-5
CDR3aa: CASIGVSQETQYF
CDR3nt: TGTGCCAGCATTGGGGTGAGCCAAGAGACCCAGTACTTC

abundance: .
d_gene: .
v_gene: TRBV20-1
j_gene: TRBJ2-7
CDR3aa: CSGESGQGSFYEQYF
CDR3nt: TGCAGTGGAGAGAGCGGGCAGGGTTCGTTCTACGAGCAGTACTTC

abundance: .
d_gene: TRBD2
v_gene: TRBV7-2
j_gene: TRBJ2-3
CDR3aa: CASSLGSGINTDTQYF
CDR3nt: TGTGCCAGCAGCTTGGGTAGCGGGATCAACACAGATACGCAGTATTTT

abundance: .
d_gene: .
v_gene: TRBV13
j_gene: TRBJ2-3
CDR3aa: CASRNLREADTQYF
CDR3nt: TGTGCCAGCAGGAACCTAAGAGAGGCAGATACGCAGTATTTT

abundance: .
d_gene: .
v_gene: TRBV5-1
j_gene: TRBJ2-5
CDR3aa: CASRVSTMGETQYF
CDR3nt: TGCGCCAGCAGGGTTTCAACCATGGGGGAGACCCAGTACTTC

abundance: few
d_gene: .
v_gene: TRBV15
j_gene: TRBJ2-2
CDR3aa: CATKQRQAINTGELFF
CDR3nt: TGTGCCACCAAGCAGCGACAGGCGATTAACACCGGGGAGCTGTTTTTT

abundance: .
d_gene: .
v_gene: TRBV5-5
j_gene: TRBJ2-2
CDR3aa: CASSLAGITGELFF
CDR3nt: TGTGCCAGCAGCTTGGCAGGGATTACCGGGGAGCTGTTTTTT

abundance: few
d_gene: .
v_gene: TRBV6-2/TRBV6-3
j_gene: TRBJ2-2
CDR3aa: CASSYSGRSGELFF
CDR3nt: TGTGCCAGCAGTTACTCGGGCCGGTCCGGGGAGCTGTTTTTT

abundance: .
d_gene: TRBD2
v_gene: TRBV5-1
j_gene: TRBJ2-3
CDR3aa: CASSLEVGTSTDTQYF
CDR3nt: TGCGCCAGCAGCTTGGAAGTGGGGACTAGCACAGATACGCAGTATTTC

abundance: .
d_gene: .
v_gene: TRBV2
j_gene: TRBJ2-5
CDR3aa: CATGREETQYF
CDR3nt: TGTGCCACAGGACGGGAAGAGACCCAGTACTTC